These 30 T cell receptor beta chains came from one sample sequenced in a study of blood T cells in healthy people across ages. For the second PCR, which ran for 7 to 11 cycles, a sample-barcoded 5' primer and a J-beta primer mix were used. From the 5' RACE reads, TCRdb called clonotypes with MiXCR, one entry per CDR3 protein. The sample holds about 590,000 distinct CDR3 sequences, approximately 30% seen once. Material: blood. These receptor sequences come from a woman aged 80 or over in good health.

The V and J genes are TRBV6-6 and TRBJ1-2; D gene unclear. The V end lost 6 bases, the J end lost 4 bases, and 12 bases lay between the germline ends. CDR3 length: 13 residues. Germline V lookup: CDR1 MNHNY, CDR2 SVGAGI (reference sequence). The CDR3 loop reads CASSLVQTYGYTF. CDR3 nucleotides: TGTGCCAGCAGCCTCGTACAGACCTATGGCTACACCTTC.

This clonotype was observed a handful of times. The genes are TRBV28 and TRBJ2-3; D is possibly TRBD1 (6 bases). CDR3 length: 15 amino acids. The V end lost 5 bases, the J end lost 0 bases, and 12 bases lay between the germline ends. Per germline, CDR1 MDHEN and CDR2 SYDVKM. CDR3 in amino acids: CASSQPQGSTDTQYF. DNA for the CDR3: TGTGCCAGCAGTCAACCCCAGGGGAGCACAGATACGCAGTATTTT.

This clonotype was seen a few times. The rearrangement joins TRBV5-1 to TRBJ1-1, with TRBD1 matching over 11 bases. Trimming at V came to 1 base and at J to 6 bases, leaving 2 bases not matched to a gene. CDR3 size: 14 residues. Looked up from germline, CDR1 is SGHRS and CDR2 is YFSETQ. The CDR3 DNA is TGCGCCAGCAGCTTGAGGACAGGGGGCTCTGAAGCTTTCTTT. Protein: CASSLRTGGSEAFF.

This clonotype was seen at least ten times. V gene TRBV18 combines with J gene TRBJ2-6, with D perhaps matching TRBD1 (6 bases). There are 17 residues in the CDR3. Trimming removed 4 bases at V and 0 bases at J, with 13 bases between. Germline loops: CDR1 KGHSH, CDR2 LQKENI. DNA of the CDR3: TGTGCCAGCTCACGGACAGCCTTTGACTCTGGGGCCAACGTCCTGACTTTC. Amino acid sequence: CASSRTAFDSGANVLTF.

This rearrangement joins TRBV10-3 to TRBJ2-1, with D hard to call. Trimming took 4 bases from V and 4 from J, leaving 14 bases between them. The CDR3 consists of 15 residues. The germline CDR1 and CDR2 sequences are ENHRY and SYGVKD. CDR3 DNA sequence: TGTGCCATCAGTGCCCCGTCGGGCCTATACAATGAGCAGTTCTTC. Translation gives CAISAPSGLYNEQFF.

This chain links TRBV9 with TRBJ2-2; weak D call: TRBD2 (6 bases). V lost 6 bases, J lost 5 bases, and 14 bases lay in between. Germline V gene data show CDR1 as SGDLS and CDR2 as YYNGEE. The CDR3 is 14 amino acids. This CDR3 reads CASTQGGATGELFF. In DNA, the CDR3 is TGTGCCAGCACCCAAGGAGGGGCGACCGGGGAGCTGTTTTTT.

This clonotype was found a few times. The chain combines TRBV9 with TRBJ1-1, with D unresolved. The germline V gene encodes CDR1 SGDLS and CDR2 YYNGEE. Trimming shortened V by 0 bases and J by 3 bases, and 9 bases separated the two germline ends. The CDR3 length is 14 residues. CDR3 sequence reads: CASSVVRRYTEAFF. The CDR3 bases are TGTGCCAGCAGCGTAGTAAGGAGATACACTGAAGCTTTCTTT.

This clonotype was counted at least ten times. The rearrangement uses TRBV20-1 and TRBJ2-1; D may be TRBD1 (6 bases). This CDR3 contains 15 residues. Per the germline V gene, CDR1 is DFQATT and CDR2 is SNEGSKA (reference sequence). V lost 2 bases, J lost 4 bases, and 15 bases lay in between. CDR3 DNA sequence: TGCAGTGCTAGACATCACCTACAGGGATACAATGAGCAGTTCTTC. Translation gives CSARHHLQGYNEQFF.

This clonotype was found many times. The V call is TRBV7-2, the J call TRBJ2-3; 8 bases fit TRBD1. J gave up 8 bases and V 2 bases, and 6 bases lay outside the gene matches. CDR3 length: 14 amino acids. Germline CDR1 and CDR2: SGHTA and FQGNSA. CDR3 loop: CASSLNRGYGTQYF. The CDR3 nucleotides are TGTGCCAGCAGCTTAAACAGGGGGTATGGTACGCAGTATTTT.

The gene calls are TRBV29-1 and TRBJ2-7, with 8 positions matching TRBD1. V lost 1 base, J lost 0 bases, and 5 bases stayed unmatched. Looked up from germline, CDR1 is SQVTM and CDR2 is ANQGSEA. The CDR3 sequence is 15 residues long. The CDR3 sequence: CSVEGGQDHSYEQYF. The DNA of the CDR3 is TGCAGCGTTGAAGGGGGACAGGACCACTCCTACGAGCAGTACTTC.

This clonotype was counted between two and nine times. The chain couples TRBV27 to TRBJ1-2; TRBD1 might be the D (5 bases). This CDR3 is 17 amino acids long. Germline-derived CDR1 and CDR2 are MNHEY and SMNVEV (reference sequence). V lost 2 bases to trimming and J lost 8 bases, with 24 bases between them. CDR3 DNA sequence: TGTGCCAGCAGTTTAAAGTCCTCAGGGTTCTCATCTCGGGGCTACACCTTC. Translating it yields CASSLKSSGFSSRGYTF.

In its sample, this clonotype was seen many times. This chain uses TRBV2 with TRBJ2-6; D is unclear. The germline V gene encodes CDR1 SNHLY and CDR2 FYNNEI. The V end was cut by 4 bases, the J end by 0 bases, with 7 bases between. This CDR3 contains 15 residues. This CDR3 reads CASSVVRSGANVLTF. The DNA for the CDR3 is TGTGCCAGCAGTGTAGTCCGCTCTGGGGCCAACGTCCTGACTTTC.

Remarks on this clonotype: This CDR3 fails to terminate in the conserved phenylalanine or tryptophan, so it likely reflects a read error. The chain is built from TRBV3-1 and TRBJ1-1; D is perhaps TRBD1 (5 bases). Germline V gene lookup returns CDR1 LGHDT and CDR2 YNNKEL (reference sequence). Trimming pared 1 base from V and 10 bases from J, leaving 13 bases between. The CDR3 is 13 residues long. The CDR3 spells CASSQGTNGGAFC. In nucleotides, the CDR3 is TGTGCCAGCAGCCAAGGGACGAACGGGGGAGCTTTCTGT.

V gene TRBV6-6 combines with J gene TRBJ1-5; perhaps TRBD1 as D (5 bases). The CDR3 runs to 16 residues. With 6 bases removed from V and 1 base from J, the gap between germline ends came to 16 bases. Germline assignment: CDR1 MNHNY and CDR2 SVGAGI (reference sequence). The CDR3: CASSSLMGQSNQPQHF. The CDR3 DNA reads as TGTGCCAGCAGCTCACTGATGGGGCAGAGCAATCAGCCCCAGCATTTT.

As regards this clonotype: Given a much more abundant clone one base away, this may be a read error. The chain has TRBV7-9 and TRBJ2-5, with 8 bases lining up with TRBD2. Germline CDR1 and CDR2: SEHNR and FQNEAQ (reference sequence). CDR3 length equals 14 residues. CDR3 in amino acids: CAGSFLGLEETQYF. The CDR3 bases are TGTGCCGGCAGCTTCCTGGGACTAGAAGAGACCCAGTACTTC. The full variable domain, in which reference TRBV7-9 and TRBJ2-5 provide the parts outside the CDR3, is DTGVSQNPRHKITKRGQNVTFRCDPISEHNRLYWYRQTLGQGPEFLTYFQNEAQLEKSRLLSDRFSAERPKGSFSTLEIQRTEQGDSAMYLCAGSFLGLEETQYFGPGTRLLVL.

This clonotype was seen ten or more times. The chain recombines TRBV2 with TRBJ1-1, with 7 bases lining up with TRBD1. There are 15 residues in the CDR3. After removal of 6 bases from V and 1 base from J, the junction contained 8 bases not matched to a gene. The germline V gene encodes CDR1 SNHLY and CDR2 FYNNEI. The CDR3, as DNA: TGTGCCAGCAGGGTCGGGACAGAATGGAACACTGAAGCTTTCTTT. It yields the protein CASRVGTEWNTEAFF.

This chain joins TRBV5-1 and TRBJ1-1, with TRBD1 matching 7 bases. The CDR3 sequence is 14 residues long. V trimming: 5 bases; J trimming: 4 bases; junction bases outside the gene matches: 8. CDR1 is SGHRS and CDR2 is YFSETQ in the germline V gene. CDR3 nucleotide sequence: TGCGCCAGCAGAAAGGGGACAGAGAGCACTGAAGCTTTCTTT. This sequence encodes CASRKGTESTEAFF.

This clonotype was picked up many times. The V call is TRBV12-3 or TRBV12-4, the J call TRBJ2-1; the match to TRBD2 covers 8 bases. The CDR3 contains 15 residues. J lost 9 bases, V lost 3 bases, and 10 bases had no gene match. Here the CDR3 DNA reads TGTGCCAGCAGTTTGCCGGGACTAGGGTTCGGTGAGCAGTTCTTC. This gives the protein CASSLPGLGFGEQFF.

The sample holds many counts of this clonotype. The CDR3 sequence: CASSLTVPSGFYNEQFF. In DNA, the CDR3 is TGTGCCAGCAGCTTAACTGTCCCTAGCGGGTTTTACAATGAGCAGTTCTTC. The chain joins TRBV13 to TRBJ2-1; 8 nucleotides line up with TRBD2. The length of the CDR3 is 17 residues. Per germline, CDR1 PRHDT and CDR2 FYEKMQ (reference sequence). Germline trimming cut 2 bases from V and 4 bases from J; bases unmatched to any gene: 10.

V gene TRBV20-1 combines with J gene TRBJ2-5; 8 positions agree with TRBD2. Germline V lookup: CDR1 DFQATT, CDR2 SNEGSKA (reference sequence). Trimming took 0 bases from V and 5 from J; bases not matched to a gene: 8. The CDR3 is 15 residues long. CDR3 sequence (DNA): TGCAGTGCTAGAGATCAGGCGGGGGGTGGGGAGACCCAGTACTTC. It specifies CSARDQAGGGETQYF.

This chain joins TRBV30 and TRBJ2-2; D is perhaps TRBD1 or TRBD2 (6 bases each). CDR1 GTSNPN and CDR2 SVGIG come from the germline V gene (reference sequence). The CDR3 is 14 residues long. Trimming removed 8 bases from V and 0 bases from J, with 13 bases in between. CDR3 DNA: TGTGCCGGGGGGCAGGACACGAACACCGGGGAGCTGTTTTTT. Translation gives CAGGQDTNTGELFF.

This clonotype appeared a few times. Relative to the germline gene, one junction end is altered; a read error may explain this. The V call is TRBV7-7, the J call TRBJ2-5; possibly TRBD1 or TRBD2 for D (5 bases each). Germline loops: CDR1 SSHAT, CDR2 FNYEAQ (reference sequence). This CDR3 is built from 13 residues. As DNA, the CDR3 is TGTGCTAGCAGCTTCCGGGGCCAAAATGAGCAGTACTTC. This encodes CASSFRGQNEQYF.

As to this clonotype: Just one base apart from a much larger clone, this may be a read error. This rearrangement joins TRBV6-1 to TRBJ2-7; 10 bases agree with TRBD2. Germline V gene data show CDR1 as MNHNS and CDR2 as SASEGT. The CDR3 covers 15 residues. V dropped 4 bases and J dropped 7; count of bases not matched to a gene: 10. The CDR3 is CASSGSSGGLNEQYF. CDR3 DNA sequence: TGTGCCAGCAGTGGTTCTAGCGGGGGCCTCAATGAGCAGTACTTC.

Worth noting for this clonotype: A much larger clone lies a single base off, so this may be a read error. V usage is TRBV7-2 and J usage is TRBJ1-5; D is undetermined. Per the germline V gene, CDR1 is SGHTA and CDR2 is FQGNSA. The CDR3 totals 14 residues. CDR3 in DNA: TGTGCCAGCGGCTTCGGCCGGGGCAATCAGCCCCAGCATTTT. Encoded protein: CASGFGRGNQPQHF.

As to this clonotype: This may stem from a read error, because a much larger clone lies one nucleotide away. The V and J genes are TRBV3-1 and TRBJ2-5; 10 bases agree with TRBD2. This CDR3 spans 15 amino acids. The junction had 10 bases not matched to a gene; V was cut back by 3 bases and J by 9 bases. The V gene's germline CDR1 is LGHDT and CDR2 YNNKEL (reference sequence). The CDR3 DNA reads TGTGCCAGCAGCCAGGGTCTAGCGGGGGTGGAGGCCCAGTACTTC. Encoded protein: CASSQGLAGVEAQYF.

In this sample, this clonotype turned up once. This sequence joins TRBV12-3 or TRBV12-4 and TRBJ2-7; 8 nucleotides align to TRBD2. This CDR3 is 16 amino acids long. V gave up 6 bases and J gave up 5 bases; unmatched junction bases: 15. The CDR3 region is CASSRGESGGLHEQYF. CDR3 DNA: TGTGCCAGCAGCCGAGGGGAGAGCGGGGGCCTTCACGAGCAGTACTTC.

This chain uses TRBV6-6 with TRBJ1-1; no firm D call. The ends were cut back, 0 bases at V and 1 base at J, with 6 bases in the middle. This CDR3 has 14 amino acids. CDR1 is MNHNY, CDR2 SVGAGI, per germline (reference sequence). The CDR3 is CASSYSNPNTEAFF. The CDR3 DNA sequence: TGTGCCAGCAGTTACTCGAATCCGAACACTGAAGCTTTCTTT.

This clonotype was observed many times. This chain uses TRBV5-4 with TRBJ2-1; D remains ambiguous. Trimming took 1 base from V and 3 from J, leaving 11 bases between them. There are 15 residues in the CDR3. Germline V gene data show CDR1 as SGHNT and CDR2 as YYREEE (reference sequence). In DNA form, the CDR3 reads TGTGCCAGCAGCTTGCGTTCAGGTTTCTACAATGAGCAGTTCTTC. Residues: CASSLRSGFYNEQFF.

J is TRBJ2-2 and V is TRBV7-2; D is perhaps TRBD2 (6 bases). The CDR3 sequence is 15 residues long. V lost 5 bases and J 1 base, leaving 11 bases between the germline ends. Germline V lookup: CDR1 SGHTA, CDR2 FQGNSA. The chain's CDR3 is CASSRDFLNTGELFF. The CDR3 DNA is TGTGCCAGCAGCCGGGACTTCCTGAACACCGGGGAGCTGTTTTTT.

The table lists this clonotype with many counts. The rearrangement links TRBV12-3 or TRBV12-4 to TRBJ1-5; D remains ambiguous. The CDR3 has 13 residues. Between the trimmed V and J ends, which lost 7 bases and 3 bases, there was a span of 10 bases. As DNA, the CDR3 is TGTGCCAGCATTGAACAGCCCAATCAGCCCCAGCATTTT. It is translated as CASIEQPNQPQHF.